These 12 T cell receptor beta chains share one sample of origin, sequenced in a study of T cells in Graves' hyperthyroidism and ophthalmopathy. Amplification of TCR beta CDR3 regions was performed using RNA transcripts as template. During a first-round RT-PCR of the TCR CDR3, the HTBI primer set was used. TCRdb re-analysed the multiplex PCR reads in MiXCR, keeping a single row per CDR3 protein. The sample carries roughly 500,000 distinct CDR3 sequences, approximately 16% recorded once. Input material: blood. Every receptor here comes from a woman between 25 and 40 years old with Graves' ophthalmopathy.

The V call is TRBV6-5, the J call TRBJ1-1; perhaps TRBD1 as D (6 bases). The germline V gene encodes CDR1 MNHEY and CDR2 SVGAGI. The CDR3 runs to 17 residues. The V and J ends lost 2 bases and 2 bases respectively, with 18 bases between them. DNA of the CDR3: TGTGCCAGCAGTTACGAACCCCTACGGGACATAAACACTGAAGCTTTCTTT. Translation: CASSYEPLRDINTEAFF.

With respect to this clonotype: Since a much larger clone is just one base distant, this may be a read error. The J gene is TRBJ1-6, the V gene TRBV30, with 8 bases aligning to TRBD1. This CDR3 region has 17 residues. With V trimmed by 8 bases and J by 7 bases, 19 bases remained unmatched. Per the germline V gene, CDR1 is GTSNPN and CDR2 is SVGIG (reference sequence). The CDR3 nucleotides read TGTGCCCGGGATAGTCCAGGGGGCCCTGAATGGAATTCACCCCTCCACTTT. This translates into CARDSPGGPEWNSPLHF. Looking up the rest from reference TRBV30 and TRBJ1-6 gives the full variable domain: SQTIHQWPATLVQPVGSPLSLECTVEGTSNPNLYWYRQAAGRGLQLLFYSVGIGQISSEVPQNLSASRPQDRQFILSSKKLLLSDSGFYLCARDSPGGPEWNSPLHFGNGTRLTVT.

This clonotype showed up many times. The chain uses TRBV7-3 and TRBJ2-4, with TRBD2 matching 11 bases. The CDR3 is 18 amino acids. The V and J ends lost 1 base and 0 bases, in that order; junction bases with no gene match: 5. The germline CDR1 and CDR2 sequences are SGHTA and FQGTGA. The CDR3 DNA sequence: TGTGCCAGCAGCTTAAAACTAGCGGGAGTCCAAGCCAAAAACATTCAGTACTTC. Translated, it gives CASSLKLAGVQAKNIQYF. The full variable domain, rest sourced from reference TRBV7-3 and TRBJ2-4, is GAGVSQTPSNKVTEKGKYVELRCDPISGHTALYWYRQSLGQGPEFLIYFQGTGAADDSGLPNDRFFAVRPEGSVSTLKIQRTERGDSAVYLCASSLKLAGVQAKNIQYFGAGTRLSVL.

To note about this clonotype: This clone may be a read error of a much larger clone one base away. The CDR3 DNA reads TGTGCCAGCAGCCAGGCAGGGGCCTACAATGAGCAGTTCTTC. Translating gives CASSQAGAYNEQFF. This chain joins TRBV7-3 and TRBJ2-1, with D maybe TRBD1 (6 bases). CDR1 is SGHTA and CDR2 is FQGTGA in the germline V gene. Trimming shortened V by 5 bases and J by 2 bases, and 10 bases separated the two germline ends. The CDR3 covers 14 residues.

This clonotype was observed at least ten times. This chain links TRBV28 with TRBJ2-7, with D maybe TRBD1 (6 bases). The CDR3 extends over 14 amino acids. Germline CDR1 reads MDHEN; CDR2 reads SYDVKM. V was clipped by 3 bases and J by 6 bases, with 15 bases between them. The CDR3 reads CASSLTGSGSEQYF. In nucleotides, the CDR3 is TGTGCCAGCAGTTTGACAGGATCGGGGAGCGAGCAGTACTTC.

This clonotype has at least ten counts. The CDR3 protein is CASSQDPGVDEKLFF. The CDR3 nucleotides are TGTGCCAGCAGCCAAGATCCCGGTGTGGATGAAAAACTGTTTTTT. The chain joins TRBV4-2 to TRBJ1-4; no clear D. Germline-derived CDR1 and CDR2 are LGHNA and YNFKEQ. Trimming took off 0 bases at V and 6 bases at J, with 11 bases between the two ends. CDR3 length: 15 residues.

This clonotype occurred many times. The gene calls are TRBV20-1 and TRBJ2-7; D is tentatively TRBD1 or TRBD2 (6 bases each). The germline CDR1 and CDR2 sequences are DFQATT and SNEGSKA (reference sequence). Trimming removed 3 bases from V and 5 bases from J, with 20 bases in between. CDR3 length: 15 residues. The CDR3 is CSARLTGSGLHEQYF. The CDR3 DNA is TGCAGTGCTAGGTTAACAGGGTCGGGACTCCACGAGCAGTACTTC.

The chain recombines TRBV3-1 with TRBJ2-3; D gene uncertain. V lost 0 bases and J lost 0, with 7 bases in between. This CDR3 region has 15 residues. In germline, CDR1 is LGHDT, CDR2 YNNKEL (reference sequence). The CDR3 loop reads CASSQEWSSTDTQYF. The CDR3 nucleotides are TGTGCCAGCAGCCAAGAGTGGTCTAGCACAGATACGCAGTATTTT.

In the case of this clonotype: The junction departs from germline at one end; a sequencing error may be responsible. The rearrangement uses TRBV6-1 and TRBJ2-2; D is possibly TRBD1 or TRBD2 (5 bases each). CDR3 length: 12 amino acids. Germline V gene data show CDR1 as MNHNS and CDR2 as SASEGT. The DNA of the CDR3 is TGTGCCACCAGTTTGGGGGCCGGGGAGCTGTTTTTT. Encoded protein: CATSLGAGELFF.

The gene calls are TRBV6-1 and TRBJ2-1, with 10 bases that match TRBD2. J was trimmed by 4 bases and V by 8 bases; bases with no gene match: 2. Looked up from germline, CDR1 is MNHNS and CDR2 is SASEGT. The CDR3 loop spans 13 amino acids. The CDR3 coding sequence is TGTGCCAGCCGAGCGGGAGGGTACAATGAGCAGTTCTTC. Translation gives CASRAGGYNEQFF.

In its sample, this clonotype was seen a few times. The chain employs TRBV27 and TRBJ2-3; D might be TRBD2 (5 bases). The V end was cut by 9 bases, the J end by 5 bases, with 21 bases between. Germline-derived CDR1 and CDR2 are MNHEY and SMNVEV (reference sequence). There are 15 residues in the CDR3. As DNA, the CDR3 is TGTGCCAGTACGTCCGAGGGCGGAGGCGGAGATACGCAGTATTTT. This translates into CASTSEGGGGDTQYF.

The CDR3 DNA reads as TGCAGTGCCGGGGGACTAGCTCGGAATGAGCAGTTCTTC. It encodes CSAGGLARNEQFF. V is TRBV20-1 and J is TRBJ2-1; 9 bases map to TRBD2. The CDR3 loop spans 13 amino acids. CDR1 and CDR2 (germline): DFQATT, SNEGSKA (reference sequence). V was pared by 6 bases and J by 7 bases, with 7 bases of the junction left unmatched.